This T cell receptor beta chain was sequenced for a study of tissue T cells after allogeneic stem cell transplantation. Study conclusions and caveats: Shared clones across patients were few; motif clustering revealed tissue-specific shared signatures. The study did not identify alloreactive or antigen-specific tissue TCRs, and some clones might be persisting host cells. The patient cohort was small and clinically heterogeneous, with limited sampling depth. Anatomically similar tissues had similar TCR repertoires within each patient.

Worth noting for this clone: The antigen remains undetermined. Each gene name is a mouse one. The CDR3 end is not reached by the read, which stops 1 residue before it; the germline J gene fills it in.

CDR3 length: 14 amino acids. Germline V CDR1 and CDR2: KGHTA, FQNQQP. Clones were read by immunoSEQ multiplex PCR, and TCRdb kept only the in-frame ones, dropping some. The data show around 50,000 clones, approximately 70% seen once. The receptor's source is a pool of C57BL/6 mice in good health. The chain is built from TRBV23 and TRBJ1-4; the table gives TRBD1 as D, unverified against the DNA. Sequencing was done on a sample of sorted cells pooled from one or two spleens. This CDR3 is CSSRRGFSNERLFF. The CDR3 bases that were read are TGCTCCAGCAGGAGGGGTTTTTCCAACGAAAGATTATTT.